This T cell receptor beta chain appears in the sequencing data of a study of T-cell reconstitution after alpha-beta-depleted transplantation in children. Library preparation (for TCRbeta) was performed with unique molecular identifiers. Each CDR3 protein is one row after TCRdb ran MiXCR on the PCR reads. This sample has around 530,000 distinct CDR3 sequences, with less than 35% found just once. The germline V and J ends were trimmed by 3 bases and 5 bases, with 10 bases remaining between them. The length of the CDR3 is 13 residues. The source was PBMCs from the stem cell graft donor, collected from the stem cell graft. The receptor was derived from a human donor who donated a stem cell graft to a child with aplastic anemia. V and J are TRBV12-3 or TRBV12-4 and TRBJ2-5; perhaps TRBD2 as D (6 bases). CDR3 sequence reads: CASSFRERETQYF. The CDR3 nucleotides read TGTGCCAGCAGTTTTCGGGAGCGGGAGACCCAGTACTTC.